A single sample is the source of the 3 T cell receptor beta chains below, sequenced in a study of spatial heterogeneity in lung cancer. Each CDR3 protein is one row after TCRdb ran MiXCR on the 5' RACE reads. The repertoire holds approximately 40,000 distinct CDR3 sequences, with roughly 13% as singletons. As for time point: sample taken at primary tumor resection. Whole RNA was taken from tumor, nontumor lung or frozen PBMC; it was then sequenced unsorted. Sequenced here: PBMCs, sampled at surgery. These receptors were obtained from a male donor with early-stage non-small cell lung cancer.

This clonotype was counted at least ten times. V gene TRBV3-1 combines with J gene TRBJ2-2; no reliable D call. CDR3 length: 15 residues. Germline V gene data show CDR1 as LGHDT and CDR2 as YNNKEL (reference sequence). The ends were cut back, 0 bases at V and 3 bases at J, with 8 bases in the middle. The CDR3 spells CASSQDQRDTGELFF. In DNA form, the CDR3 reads TGTGCCAGCAGCCAAGATCAGCGCGACACCGGGGAGCTGTTTTTT.

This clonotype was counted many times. The CDR3 here is CASSQDSAPYGYTF. The CDR3 nucleotides read TGTGCCAGCAGTCAGGACAGCGCACCTTATGGCTACACCTTC. The chain uses TRBV11-2 and TRBJ1-2; a weak D match, TRBD1 (6 bases). The V gene's germline CDR1 is SGHAT and CDR2 FQNNGV. Trimming removed 6 bases from V and 5 bases from J, with 16 bases in between. This CDR3 has 14 residues. The full variable domain, in which reference TRBV11-2 and TRBJ1-2 provide the parts outside the CDR3, is EAGVAQSPRYKIIEKRQSVAFWCNPISGHATLYWYQQILGQGPKLLIQFQNNGVVDDSQLPKDRFSAERLKGVDSTLKIQPAKLEDSAVYLCASSQDSAPYGYTFGSGTRLTVV.

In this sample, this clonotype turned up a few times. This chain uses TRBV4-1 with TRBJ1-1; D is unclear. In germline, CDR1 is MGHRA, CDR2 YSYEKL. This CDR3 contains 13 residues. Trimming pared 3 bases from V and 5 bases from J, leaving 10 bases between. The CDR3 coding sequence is TGCGCCAGCAGCCACCCCACGGGGACTGAAGCTTTCTTT. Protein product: CASSHPTGTEAFF.